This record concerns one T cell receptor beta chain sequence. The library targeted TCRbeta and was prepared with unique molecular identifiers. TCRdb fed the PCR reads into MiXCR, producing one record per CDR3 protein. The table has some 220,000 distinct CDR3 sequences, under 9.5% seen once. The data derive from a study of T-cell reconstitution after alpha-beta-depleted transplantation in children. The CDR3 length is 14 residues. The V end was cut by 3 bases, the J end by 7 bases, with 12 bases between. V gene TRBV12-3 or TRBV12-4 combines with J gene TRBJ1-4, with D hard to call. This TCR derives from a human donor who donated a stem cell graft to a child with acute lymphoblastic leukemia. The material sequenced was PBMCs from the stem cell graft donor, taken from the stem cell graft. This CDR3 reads CASSLGFGTEKLFF. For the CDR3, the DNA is TGTGCCAGCAGTTTGGGGTTCGGAACTGAAAAACTGTTTTTT.